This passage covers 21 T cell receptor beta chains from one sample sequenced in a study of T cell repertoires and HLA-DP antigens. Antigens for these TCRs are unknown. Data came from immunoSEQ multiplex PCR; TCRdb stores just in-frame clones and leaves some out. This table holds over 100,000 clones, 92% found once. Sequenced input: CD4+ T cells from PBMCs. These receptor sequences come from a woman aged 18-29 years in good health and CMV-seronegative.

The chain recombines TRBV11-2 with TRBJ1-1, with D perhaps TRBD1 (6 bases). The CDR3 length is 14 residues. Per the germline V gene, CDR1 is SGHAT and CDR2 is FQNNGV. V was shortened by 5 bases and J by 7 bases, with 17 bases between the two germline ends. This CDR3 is CASSQGSGLHEAFF. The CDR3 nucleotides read TGTGCCAGCAGCCAGGGGTCAGGTCTCCATGAAGCTTTCTTT.

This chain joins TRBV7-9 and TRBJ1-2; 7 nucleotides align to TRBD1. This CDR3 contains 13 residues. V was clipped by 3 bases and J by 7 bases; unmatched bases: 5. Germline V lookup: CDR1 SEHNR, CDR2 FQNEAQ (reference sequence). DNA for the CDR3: TGTGCCAGCAGCTTCCGGGACAGTACTGGCTACACCTTC. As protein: CASSFRDSTGYTF.

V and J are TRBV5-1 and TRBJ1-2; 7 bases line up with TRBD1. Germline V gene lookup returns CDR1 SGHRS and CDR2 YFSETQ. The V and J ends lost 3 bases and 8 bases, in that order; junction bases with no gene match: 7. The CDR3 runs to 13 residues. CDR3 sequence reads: CASSSGGQSGYTF. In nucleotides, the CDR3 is TGCGCCAGCAGCTCCGGGGGACAGTCCGGCTACACCTTC.

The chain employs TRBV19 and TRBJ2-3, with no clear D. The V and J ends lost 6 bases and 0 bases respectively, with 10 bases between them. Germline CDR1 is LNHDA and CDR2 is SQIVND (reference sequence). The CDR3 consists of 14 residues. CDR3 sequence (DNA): TGTGCCAGTAGGCCGACTGCGAGCACAGATACGCAGTATTTT. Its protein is CASRPTASTDTQYF.

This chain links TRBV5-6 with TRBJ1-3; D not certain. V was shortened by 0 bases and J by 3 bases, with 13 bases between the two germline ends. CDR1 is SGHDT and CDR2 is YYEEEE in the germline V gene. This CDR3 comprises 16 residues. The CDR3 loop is CASSLAGSGDGNTIYF. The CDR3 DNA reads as TGTGCCAGCAGCTTGGCCGGCTCGGGAGATGGAAACACCATATATTTT.

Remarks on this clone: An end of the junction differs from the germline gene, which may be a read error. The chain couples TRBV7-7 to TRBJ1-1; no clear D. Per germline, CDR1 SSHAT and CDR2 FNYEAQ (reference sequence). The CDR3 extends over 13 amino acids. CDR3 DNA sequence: TGTGCTAGCAGCGCCGACCCCCATTCTGAAGCTTTCTTT. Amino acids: CASSADPHSEAFF.

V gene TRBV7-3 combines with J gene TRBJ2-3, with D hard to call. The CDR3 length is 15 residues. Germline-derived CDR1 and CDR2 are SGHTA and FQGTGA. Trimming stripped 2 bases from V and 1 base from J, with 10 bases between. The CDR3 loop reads CASSLLGSRTDTQYF. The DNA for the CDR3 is TGTGCCAGCAGCTTACTAGGTAGTCGCACAGATACGCAGTATTTT.

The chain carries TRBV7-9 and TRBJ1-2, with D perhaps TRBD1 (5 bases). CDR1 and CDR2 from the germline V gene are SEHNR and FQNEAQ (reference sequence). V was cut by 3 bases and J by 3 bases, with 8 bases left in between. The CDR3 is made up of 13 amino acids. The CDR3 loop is CASSFRGYYGYTF. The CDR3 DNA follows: TGTGCCAGCAGCTTCCGGGGGTACTATGGCTACACCTTC.

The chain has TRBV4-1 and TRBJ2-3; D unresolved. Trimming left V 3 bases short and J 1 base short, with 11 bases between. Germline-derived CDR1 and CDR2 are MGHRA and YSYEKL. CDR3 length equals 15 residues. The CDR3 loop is CASSQVVVGTDTQYF. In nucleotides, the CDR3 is TGCGCCAGCAGCCAGGTAGTGGTGGGCACAGATACGCAGTATTTT.

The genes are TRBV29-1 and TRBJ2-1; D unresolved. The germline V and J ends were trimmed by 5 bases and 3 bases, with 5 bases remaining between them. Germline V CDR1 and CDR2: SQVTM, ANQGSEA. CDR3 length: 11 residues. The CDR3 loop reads CSVSSYNEQFF. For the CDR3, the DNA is TGCAGCGTTTCTAGCTACAATGAGCAGTTCTTC.

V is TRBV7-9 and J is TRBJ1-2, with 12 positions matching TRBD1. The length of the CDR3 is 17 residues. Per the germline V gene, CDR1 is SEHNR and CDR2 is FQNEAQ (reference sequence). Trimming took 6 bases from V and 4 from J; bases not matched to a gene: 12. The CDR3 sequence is CASSSGTGGYGTYGYTF. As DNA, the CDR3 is TGTGCCAGCAGTTCCGGGACAGGGGGCTATGGGACCTATGGCTACACCTTC.

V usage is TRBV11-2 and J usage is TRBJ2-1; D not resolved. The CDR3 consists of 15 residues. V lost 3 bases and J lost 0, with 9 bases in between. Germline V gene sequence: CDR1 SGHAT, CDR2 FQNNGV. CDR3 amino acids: CASSFDHNSYNEQFF. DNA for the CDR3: TGTGCCAGCAGCTTCGACCACAACTCCTACAATGAGCAGTTCTTC.

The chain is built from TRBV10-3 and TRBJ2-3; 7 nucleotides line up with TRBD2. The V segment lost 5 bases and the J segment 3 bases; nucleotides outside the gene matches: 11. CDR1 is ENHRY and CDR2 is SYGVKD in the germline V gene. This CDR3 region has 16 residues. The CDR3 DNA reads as TGTGCCATCAGTAAACCACACCTCGGGAGGACAGATACGCAGTATTTT. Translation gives CAISKPHLGRTDTQYF.

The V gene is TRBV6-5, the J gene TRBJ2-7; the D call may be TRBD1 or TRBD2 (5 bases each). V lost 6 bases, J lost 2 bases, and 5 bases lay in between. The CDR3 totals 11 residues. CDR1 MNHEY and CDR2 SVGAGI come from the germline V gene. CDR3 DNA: TGTGCCAGCAGGGGGGCCTACGAGCAGTACGTC. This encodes CASRGAYEQYV.

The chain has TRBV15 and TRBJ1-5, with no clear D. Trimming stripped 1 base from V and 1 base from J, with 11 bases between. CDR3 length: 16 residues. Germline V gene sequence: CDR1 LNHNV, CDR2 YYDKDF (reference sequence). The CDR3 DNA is TGTGCCACCAGCAGAGGGGGAGTCCTAAGCAATCAGCCCCAGCATTTT. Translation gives CATSRGGVLSNQPQHF.

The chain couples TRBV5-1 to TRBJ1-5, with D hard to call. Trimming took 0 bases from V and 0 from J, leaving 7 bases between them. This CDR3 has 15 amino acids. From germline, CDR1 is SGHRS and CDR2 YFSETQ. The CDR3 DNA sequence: TGCGCCAGCAGCTTGGACAGCTATAGCAATCAGCCCCAGCATTTT. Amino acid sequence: CASSLDSYSNQPQHF.

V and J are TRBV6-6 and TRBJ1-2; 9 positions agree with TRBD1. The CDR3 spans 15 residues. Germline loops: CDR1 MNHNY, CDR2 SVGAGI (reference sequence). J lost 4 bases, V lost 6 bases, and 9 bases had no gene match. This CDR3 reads CASRPIRDRAYGYTF. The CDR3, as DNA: TGTGCCAGCAGGCCGATCCGGGACAGGGCCTATGGCTACACCTTC.

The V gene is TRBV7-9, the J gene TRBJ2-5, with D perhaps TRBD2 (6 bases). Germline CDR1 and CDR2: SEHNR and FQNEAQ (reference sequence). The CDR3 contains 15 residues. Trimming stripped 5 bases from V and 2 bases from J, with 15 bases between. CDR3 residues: CASSVYRDSQETQYF. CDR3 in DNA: TGTGCCAGCAGCGTATACCGGGACTCTCAAGAGACCCAGTACTTC.

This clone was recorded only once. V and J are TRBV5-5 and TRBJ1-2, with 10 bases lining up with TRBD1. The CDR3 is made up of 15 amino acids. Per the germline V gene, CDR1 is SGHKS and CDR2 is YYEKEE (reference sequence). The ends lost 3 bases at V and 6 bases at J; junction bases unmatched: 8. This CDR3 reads CASSSRQGAADGYTF. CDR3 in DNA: TGTGCCAGCAGCTCCAGACAGGGGGCGGCCGATGGCTACACCTTC.

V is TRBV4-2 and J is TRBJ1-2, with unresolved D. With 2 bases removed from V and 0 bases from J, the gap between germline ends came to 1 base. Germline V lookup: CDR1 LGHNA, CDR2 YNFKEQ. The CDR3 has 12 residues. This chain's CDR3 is CASSQTNYGYTF. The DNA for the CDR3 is TGTGCCAGCAGCCAAACTAACTATGGCTACACCTTC.

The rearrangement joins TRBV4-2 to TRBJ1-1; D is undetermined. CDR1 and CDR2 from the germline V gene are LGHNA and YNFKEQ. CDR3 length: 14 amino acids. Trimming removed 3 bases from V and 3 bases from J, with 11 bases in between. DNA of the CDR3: TGTGCCAGCAGCCAGCTGGTAAGGGACACTGAAGCTTTCTTT. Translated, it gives CASSQLVRDTEAFF.